These T cell receptor beta chains were read from a single sample in a study of blood T cell repertoires in COVID-19. The assay was immunoSEQ multiplex PCR, and TCRdb's table has in-frame clones only and misses some. The data contain roughly 150,000 clones, 70% to 85% of them singletons. The specimen sequenced was peripheral blood. The receptors come from a woman aged 50 to 60 with acute or convalescent COVID-19. The conserved cysteine and the conserved F or W are not part of the CDR3 here.

>TRBJ1-1|10|TRBV10-3
AISGRNTEAF
>TRBJ2-2|12|TRBV7-8
ASSFLAGVGELF
>TRBJ1-1|12|TRBV27
ASSFGMMNTEAF
>TRBJ1-5|11|TRBV7-9
ASSGGSNQPQH
>TRBJ1-6|12|TRBV6-1
ASSETWRDSPLH
>TRBJ2-3|13|TRBV5-6
ASSLPGLSTDTQY
>TRBJ2-7|14|TRBV9
ASSVAGSVRAYEQY
>TRBJ2-2|13|TRBV18
ASSPDRFYTGELF
>TRBJ2-3|14|TRBV18
ASSLRASGSGDTQY
>TRBJ2-2|14|TRBV7-3
ASSSDPTGDTGELF
>TRBJ2-3|14|TRBV2
ASSNPAGALTDTQY
>TRBJ2-3|13|TRBV15
ATSRAGVGTDTQY
>TRBJ2-1|16|TRBV21-1
ARGRLAVYESSYNEQF
>TRBJ1-6|14|TRBV7-9
ASSLARRKGFSPLH
>TRBJ2-7|14|TRBV15
ATSRGGQNRYHEQY
>TRBJ2-5|11|TRBV15
ATSRQGGETQY
>TRBJ2-2|10|TRBV5-4
AHSTNTGELF
>TRBJ1-1|13|TRBV3-1/TRBV3-2
ASSNRDIKNTEAF
>TRBJ1-2|11|TRBV6-5
ASSNVANYGYT
>TRBJ1-2|12|TRBV7-3
ASSATGDGYGYT
>TRBJ1-1|13|TRBV7-9
ASSDRDRGNTEAF
>TRBJ2-7|10|TRBV27
ASRRGGGEQY